Below are 14 T cell receptor beta chains sequenced from a single sample in a study of shared clonotypes between healthy human individuals. Data came from immunoSEQ multiplex PCR; TCRdb stores just in-frame clones and leaves some out. The data contain about 490,000 clones, 70% to 80% of them singletons. Material: PBMCs. Source of these receptors: a woman aged 40 to 50 in good health. Some clones in this sample may be carry-over from other donors' samples.

The rearrangement joins TRBV29-1 to TRBJ2-1, with 12 bases identical to TRBD1. From germline, CDR1 is SQVTM and CDR2 ANQGSEA. The CDR3 is 15 residues long. Trimming cost V 2 bases and J 6 bases; bases outside gene matches: 5. Written as DNA, the CDR3 is TGCAGCGTTGAATCCCGGGACAGGGGGCCCAATGAGCAGTTCTTC. This translates into CSVESRDRGPNEQFF.

A word on this clone: Other DNA sequences from this sample encode an identical CDR3 as well. The genes are TRBV5-4 and TRBJ2-1; D not resolved. From germline, CDR1 is SGHNT and CDR2 YYREEE (reference sequence). The CDR3 is 15 residues long. V lost 0 bases to trimming and J lost 4 bases, with 11 bases between them. CDR3 amino acids: CASSLGTGPYNEQFF. DNA for the CDR3: TGTGCCAGCAGCTTGGGCACCGGGCCTTACAATGAGCAGTTCTTC.

For this clone: With a far larger clone one base away, a read error is the likely cause. CDR3 amino acids: CAIRRGEDEQYF. For the CDR3, the DNA is TGTGCCATACGACGGGGGGAGGACGAGCAGTACTTC. V is TRBV10-3 and J is TRBJ2-7, with 7 bases fitting TRBD2. After removal of 9 bases from V and 5 bases from J, the junction contained 7 bases not matched to a gene. CDR1 is ENHRY, CDR2 SYGVKD, per germline. CDR3 length: 12 residues.

This sequence joins TRBV19 and TRBJ2-6, with D possibly matching TRBD1 (5 bases). V gave up 8 bases and J gave up 2 bases, with 16 bases separating them. The CDR3 is 16 residues long. Germline V gene data show CDR1 as LNHDA and CDR2 as SQIVND (reference sequence). The CDR3 loop is CASQDTPPPGANVLTF. As DNA, the CDR3 is TGTGCCAGTCAGGACACCCCTCCGCCTGGGGCCAACGTCCTGACTTTC.

J is TRBJ2-6 and V is TRBV7-2; D is undetermined. Germline V lookup: CDR1 SGHTA, CDR2 FQGNSA. V was clipped by 5 bases and J by 0 bases, with 8 bases between them. This CDR3 is built from 15 residues. In nucleotides, the CDR3 is TGTGCCAGCAGCCGCGAAACCTCTGGGGCCAACGTCCTGACTTTC. Its protein is CASSRETSGANVLTF.

The rearrangement joins TRBV5-1 to TRBJ1-3; TRBD1 aligns across 8 bases. The trim removed 4 bases at V and 9 bases at J, leaving 9 bases unmatched. The V gene's germline CDR1 is SGHRS and CDR2 YFSETQ. The CDR3 totals 14 residues. The CDR3 coding sequence is TGCGCCAGCAGCCCGGACAGGGCCGGCGGCACCATATATTTT. Protein: CASSPDRAGGTIYF.

V usage is TRBV5-1 and J usage is TRBJ1-2; 9 bases are a match to TRBD1. V was pared by 3 bases and J by 8 bases, with 8 bases of the junction left unmatched. This CDR3 is 14 amino acids long. CDR1 is SGHRS and CDR2 is YFSETQ in the germline V gene. CDR3: CASSSGQGTGGYTF. The CDR3 bases are TGCGCCAGCAGCTCGGGACAGGGAACGGGCGGCTACACCTTC.

The chain is built from TRBV5-4 and TRBJ2-7; 9 nucleotides match TRBD1. V dropped 0 bases and J dropped 3; count of bases not matched to a gene: 10. This CDR3 contains 17 residues. Germline CDR1 and CDR2: SGHNT and YYREEE (reference sequence). In nucleotides, the CDR3 is TGTGCCAGCAGCTTGGGCGCTACCGGGACAGGGTTCTACGAGCAGTACTTC. This sequence encodes CASSLGATGTGFYEQYF.

The chain carries TRBV18 and TRBJ2-2; TRBD1 or TRBD2 may be the D gene (5 bases each). CDR3 length equals 15 residues. Trimming removed 3 bases at V and 6 bases at J, with 14 bases between. Germline CDR1 and CDR2: KGHSH and LQKENI. This chain's CDR3 is CASSPSALGAGELFF. Written as DNA, the CDR3 is TGTGCCAGCTCACCCTCCGCGTTGGGGGCCGGGGAGCTGTTTTTT.

This chain links TRBV10-2 with TRBJ2-7; no definite D call. Germline V gene lookup returns CDR1 WSHSY and CDR2 SAAADI. V was cut by 10 bases and J by 0 bases, with 10 bases left in between. The CDR3 length is 12 residues. The CDR3 DNA is TGCGCCAATACGGGCGGCTCCTACGAGCAGTACTTC. Its protein product is CANTGGSYEQYF.

The CDR3 bases are TGTGCCAGCAGCTTAGGGGGGGCGAGGTCCGGGGAGCTGTTTTTT. This codes for CASSLGGARSGELFF. This chain links TRBV11-2 with TRBJ2-2; D tentatively reads TRBD1 or TRBD2 (6 bases each). This CDR3 region has 15 residues. Trimming took 1 base from V and 6 from J, leaving 12 bases between them. Germline V gene lookup returns CDR1 SGHAT and CDR2 FQNNGV.

This clone was recorded at least ten times. The chain has TRBV29-1 and TRBJ2-1, with D uncertain. The CDR3 runs to 10 residues. The germline V and J ends were trimmed by 6 bases and 7 bases, with 7 bases remaining between them. Germline V gene data show CDR1 as SQVTM and CDR2 as ANQGSEA. DNA of the CDR3: TGCAGCGTCCTAGGGAATGAGCAGTTCTTC. It specifies CSVLGNEQFF.

The chain has TRBV28 and TRBJ1-1; D perhaps matches TRBD1 (6 bases). V lost 2 bases, J lost 8 bases, and 9 bases lay in between. The CDR3 totals 12 residues. Looked up from germline, CDR1 is MDHEN and CDR2 is SYDVKM. CDR3 bases: TGTGCCAGCAGTTTAAGTGACAGGGAAGCTTTCTTT. Residues: CASSLSDREAFF.

The CDR3 sequence: CASSDAGASTDTQYF. CDR3 nucleotides: TGCGCCAGCAGTGACGCGGGAGCTAGCACAGATACGCAGTATTTT. The chain has TRBV10-2 and TRBJ2-3; TRBD2 matches at 7 bases. V shed 3 bases, J shed 0 bases, and the junction held 3 bases outside the gene matches. CDR3 length: 15 residues. The germline V gene encodes CDR1 WSHSY and CDR2 SAAADI.